This entry describes one T cell receptor (beta chain). Its antigen is currently not known. One base away there is no much larger clone; base qualities are not given. Libraries were constructed by 5' RACE. The sequencing machine was an Illumina HiSeq 2500. The second PCR ran for roughly 6 to 11 cycles and used a J-beta primer mix along with a sample-barcoded 5' primer. A template-switch 5' adaptor carrying 12 random nucleotides introduced a unique molecular identifier onto each TCR beta cDNA molecule. Each sample yielded at least 2.5 million CDR3-containing paired-end reads. First-strand cDNA was synthesized from all RNA with the Mint cDNA synthesis kit, primed by a TRBC-specific oligonucleotide. All cDNA was treated with uracil-DNA glycosylase and then went through a first 18-cycle PCR with the universal primers M1SS and BC2_uni_R. The paper's processing steps were these. Normalization of each sample was performed by random selection of 1 million high-quality reads, each carrying a distinct molecular identifier. Reads sharing molecular identifiers were discarded rather than binned into consensus sequences. CDR3 identification, clonotype clustering and error correction used MiTCR with a Q25 quality threshold and the strictest error-elimination algorithm. A nonparametric unseen species model with Euler transformation was used to estimate a lower bound on total TCR beta diversity. TCRdb cleaned the public reads at Q25 with fastp, built clones with MiXCR and kept in-frame beta chains. Identical CDR3 proteins give one entry, which carries the most common genes and DNA. The V and J calls, along with clone size, are taken from TCRdb and not from the paper's own processing. This sample holds 1.5 million to 2 million distinct CDR3 sequences; 40% to 55% were observed only once. Less than 2.5% of the sample comes from the top ten.

This record belongs to a study of blood T cells in healthy people across ages (dated by TCRdb to between 2014 and 2017). About the investigation overall: In model experiments, template switching captured roughly one uniquely barcoded TCR beta cDNA molecule for every two T cells. The donors were split into four age groups: young (average about 15 years), middle-aged (roughly 40), aged (over 55) and long-lived (over 75). The study analyzed two additional independent replicas of 1 million unique cDNA reads from the same blood draw for two donors, one aged 18 to 30 and one aged 80 or older. To avoid experimental bias, donors of different ages were spread randomly across the sequencing lanes. Using deep sequencing normalized with unique cDNA molecular identifiers, the study measured how TCR beta repertoire diversity changes with age.

The study at large found these results: The percentage of naive T cells measured by flow cytometry correlated strongly with observed TCR beta diversity. Compared with the aged group, more naive CD4+ T cells, fewer expanded clones and increased TCR diversity were shown by the long-lived group, suggesting age selection. Conclusive comparison of naive and antigen-experienced compartments was prevented by the profiling of bulk unsorted PBMCs. As age increased, observed TCR beta diversity per million T cells dropped in a roughly linear way, and a significant reduction was already evident by age 40. Estimates of total diversity from one million sequenced T cells were regarded as lower bounds and underestimates. Because the CMV infection status of the donors was unknown, age-related changes in expanded clonotypes may potentially have been confounded.

The donors were 40 or so Caucasian individuals from Russia, aged 6 to 90 years, who were systemically healthy. Each donor gave ten milliliters of peripheral blood, drawn into EDTA-treated Vacutainer tubes. Ficoll-Paque density-gradient centrifugation was used to isolate PBMCs, with at least 6 million obtained per sample. Total RNA, at least 6 micrograms per sample, was extracted from PBMCs with Trizol reagent. For every donor, an aliquot of PBMCs went through flow cytometry to measure the percentages of naive CD45RAhigh/CD27high T cells. CDR1 and CDR2 were assigned from the germline V gene as MNHEY and SVGEGT. The CDR3 contains 16 residues, cysteine and phenylalanine counted. Only the CDR3 region is kept as DNA, spanning 48 bases read in frame from base 1. V is cut back by 6 bases and J by 1 base, with 7 bases in the junction unmatched.

The specimen was blood. The receptor chain draws on TRBV6-2 or TRBV6-3 and TRBJ1-5; 9 central bases correspond to TRBD1. The sequence was collected from a woman in her thirties or forties in good health. This receptor carries the CDR3 CASRRRTGASNQPQHF. The DNA sequence is TGTGCCAGCAGACGGAGGACAGGGGCCAGCAATCAGCCCCAGCATTTT.